This T cell receptor (beta chain) emerged from a study of shared clonotypes between healthy human individuals. The study's findings and limits: Naive CD4 clonotypes overlapped across a handful of donors at about 5.3%. Donor scarcity curtailed the genetic and exposure-history diversity represented herein.

Donors were healthy HIV-negative adults without recently reported acute infections or vaccinations. Here immunoSEQ multiplex PCR was the method, and the copy in TCRdb shows in-frame clones only, minus some. The data hold approximately 640,000 clones, with roughly 91% observed a single time. As concerns this clone: Its matching antigen is unknown.

The CDR3 totals 15 residues. The V gene's germline CDR1 is SGHAT and CDR2 FQNNGV. V gave up 5 bases and J gave up 0 bases, with 11 bases separating them. The gene calls are TRBV11-2 and TRBJ1-3; no firm D call. This sequence originates from a man younger than 35 in good health. Some clones in this sample may be carry-over from other donors' samples. Sequences were obtained from memory CD8+ T cells from PBMCs. Stated subset: CD45RO+ cells pooled with CCR7-negative TemRA cells. For the CDR3, the DNA is TGTGCCAGCAGCCAAGGATACACCTCTGGAAACACCATATATTTT. It codes for CASSQGYTSGNTIYF.